This T cell receptor (beta chain) is from a study of long-term antiretroviral therapy in people with HIV. Study observations and caveats: Records did not include ART adherence, viral resistance or therapy changes.

Points on this clone: The target antigen is unknown.

V shed 4 bases and J 6 bases; nucleotides not matched to a gene: 6. The CDR3 extends over 14 amino acids. Germline lookup yields CDR1 MGHRA and CDR2 YSYEKL. Run at survey level, the immunoSEQ assay was version v3.0. The repertoire was sequenced with immunoSEQ multiplex PCR; TCRdb's copy has only in-frame clones and lacks some. The sample shows 11,000 to 15,000 clones, roughly 80% of them seen only once. The clonotype comes from a woman between 35 and 50 years old with HIV. The chain has TRBV4-1 and TRBJ2-7; 10 bases agree with TRBD2. This material consisted of unsorted PBMCs, taken 1.8 years before starting antiretroviral therapy. CDR3 DNA: TGCGCCAGCAGCCTTCTAGCGGGAGCGGGCGAGCAGTACTTC. It is translated as CASSLLAGAGEQYF.